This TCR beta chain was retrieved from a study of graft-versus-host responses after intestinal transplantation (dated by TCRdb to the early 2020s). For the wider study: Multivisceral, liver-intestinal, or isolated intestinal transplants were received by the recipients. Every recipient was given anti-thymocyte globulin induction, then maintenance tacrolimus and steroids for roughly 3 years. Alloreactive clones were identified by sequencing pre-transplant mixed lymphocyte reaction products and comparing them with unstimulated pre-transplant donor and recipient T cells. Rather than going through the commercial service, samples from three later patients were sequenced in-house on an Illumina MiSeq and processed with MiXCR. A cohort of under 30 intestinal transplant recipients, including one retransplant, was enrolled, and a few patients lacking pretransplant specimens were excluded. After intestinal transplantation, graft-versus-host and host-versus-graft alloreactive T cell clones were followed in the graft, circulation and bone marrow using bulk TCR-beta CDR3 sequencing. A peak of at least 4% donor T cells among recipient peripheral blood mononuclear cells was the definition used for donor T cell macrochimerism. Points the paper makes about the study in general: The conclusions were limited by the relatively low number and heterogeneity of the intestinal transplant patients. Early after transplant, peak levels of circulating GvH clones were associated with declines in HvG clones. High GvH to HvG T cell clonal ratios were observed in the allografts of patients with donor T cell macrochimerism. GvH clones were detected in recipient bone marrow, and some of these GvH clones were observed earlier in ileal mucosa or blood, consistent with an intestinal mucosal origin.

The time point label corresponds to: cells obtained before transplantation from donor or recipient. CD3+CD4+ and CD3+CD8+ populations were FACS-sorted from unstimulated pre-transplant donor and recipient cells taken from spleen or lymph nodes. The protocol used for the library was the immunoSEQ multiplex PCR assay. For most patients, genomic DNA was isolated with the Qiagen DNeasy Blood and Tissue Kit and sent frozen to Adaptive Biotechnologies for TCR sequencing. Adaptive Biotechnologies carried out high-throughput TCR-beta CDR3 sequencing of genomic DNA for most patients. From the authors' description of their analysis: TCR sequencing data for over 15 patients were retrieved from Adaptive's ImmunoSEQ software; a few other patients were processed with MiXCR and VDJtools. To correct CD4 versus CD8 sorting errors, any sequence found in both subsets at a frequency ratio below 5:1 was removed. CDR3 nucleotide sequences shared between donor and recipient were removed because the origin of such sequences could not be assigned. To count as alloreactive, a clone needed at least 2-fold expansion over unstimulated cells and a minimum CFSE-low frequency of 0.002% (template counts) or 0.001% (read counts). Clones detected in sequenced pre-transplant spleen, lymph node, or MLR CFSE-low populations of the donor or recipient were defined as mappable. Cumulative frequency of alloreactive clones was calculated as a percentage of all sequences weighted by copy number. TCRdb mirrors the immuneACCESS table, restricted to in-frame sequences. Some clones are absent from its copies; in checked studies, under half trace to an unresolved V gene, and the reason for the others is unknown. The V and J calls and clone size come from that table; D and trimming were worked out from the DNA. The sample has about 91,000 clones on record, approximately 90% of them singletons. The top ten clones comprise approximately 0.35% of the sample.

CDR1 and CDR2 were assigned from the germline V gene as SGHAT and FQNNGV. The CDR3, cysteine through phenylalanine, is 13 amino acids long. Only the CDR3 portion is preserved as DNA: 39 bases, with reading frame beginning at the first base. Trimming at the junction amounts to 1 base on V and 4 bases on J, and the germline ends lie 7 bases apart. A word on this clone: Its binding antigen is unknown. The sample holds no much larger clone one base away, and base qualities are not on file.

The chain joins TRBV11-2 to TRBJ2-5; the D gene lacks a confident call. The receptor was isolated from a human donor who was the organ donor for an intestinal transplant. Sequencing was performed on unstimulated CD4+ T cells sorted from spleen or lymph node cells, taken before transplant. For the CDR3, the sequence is CASSLAGTETQYF. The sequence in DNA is TGTGCCAGCAGCTTAGCAGGTACAGAGACCCAGTACTTC.